The 13 T cell receptor beta chains reported below all come from one sample, sequenced in a study of low-dose radiotherapy and immunotherapy resistance in tumors. TRAV- and TRBV-specific primers, spanning alpha and beta chains, primed first-strand cDNA. PCR amplification of the TCRs was performed with Phusion for approximately 20 PCR cycles, and it relied on a constant-region primer together with a V-primer adapter. A single record per CDR3 protein comes from TCRdb applying MiXCR to the reads. The sample records around 60,000 distinct CDR3 sequences, about 23% being singletons. Documented time point: after trial treatment. Treatment of the sample: LDRT plus nivolumab, ipilimumab, low-dose cyclophosphamide and aspirin (RACIN trial). The sample consisted of PBMCs, taken after low-dose radiotherapy plus immunotherapy. The receptor set was obtained from a male donor with prostate cancer.

In the case of this clonotype: One junction end does not reproduce the germline sequence, and a read error may be involved. This sequence joins TRBV12-3 or TRBV12-4 and TRBJ1-5, with 9 bases matching TRBD1. The CDR3 has 15 residues. In DNA form, the CDR3 reads TGTGCCAGCAGGGGACAGGGAGGGTGGGGTCAGCCCCAGCAGTTT. It yields the protein CASRGQGGWGQPQQF.

This clonotype was found many times. The DNA of the CDR3 is TGTGCCTGGAGTGTATTGAGTCGTCTAGCGGGGGGACGAGAGCAGTTCTTC. Residues: CAWSVLSRLAGGREQFF. This rearrangement joins TRBV30 to TRBJ2-1; 11 bases line up with TRBD2. CDR1 and CDR2 from the germline V gene are GTSNPN and SVGIG (reference sequence). CDR3 length: 17 amino acids. J was trimmed by 10 bases and V by 0 bases; bases with no gene match: 14.

This clonotype was found many times. The V gene is TRBV10-3, the J gene TRBJ2-7; TRBD1 matches 9 bases. Germline CDR1 is ENHRY and CDR2 is SYGVKD. The CDR3 extends over 15 amino acids. After removal of 5 bases from V and 2 bases from J, the junction contained 7 bases not matched to a gene. The CDR3 bases are TGTGCCATCAGTCCCGGGACAGGGTACGCCTACGAGCAGTACTTC. Its translation is CAISPGTGYAYEQYF.

This clonotype was recorded many times. The chain uses TRBV12-2 and TRBJ2-1; TRBD1 is the table's D call, not checked against the DNA. TRBV12-2 is shown as a pseudogene. The CDR3 totals 16 residues. This chain's CDR3 is CASRLSPGQGNNEQFF. For the CDR3, the DNA is TGTGCAAGTCGCTTGTCCCCGGGACAGGGCAACAATGAGCAGTTCTTC.

In its sample, this clonotype was seen many times. The chain links TRBV28 to TRBJ2-1; D is possibly TRBD2 (5 bases). The CDR3 consists of 15 residues. Germline CDR1 reads MDHEN; CDR2 reads SYDVKM. V dropped 3 bases and J dropped 3 bases, with 12 bases sitting between them. The CDR3 region is CASSFPGTYYNEQFF. The CDR3 DNA is TGTGCCAGCAGTTTCCCGGGAACCTACTACAATGAGCAGTTCTTC.

The sample holds many counts of this clonotype. The rearrangement links TRBV4-1 to TRBJ2-2; 10 bases match TRBD1. Germline V CDR1 and CDR2: MGHRA, YSYEKL. The CDR3 has 14 amino acids. The J segment lost 7 bases and the V segment lost 4 bases, leaving 3 bases of the junction unmatched. CDR3 region: CASSRDRGIGELFF. CDR3 nucleotide sequence: TGCGCCAGCAGCCGGGACAGGGGAATCGGGGAGCTGTTTTTT.

This clonotype appeared many times. The rearrangement uses TRBV19 and TRBJ2-7, with 9 bases that match TRBD1. Per germline, CDR1 LNHDA and CDR2 SQIVND (reference sequence). CDR3 length equals 15 residues. The ends lost 7 bases at V and 5 bases at J; junction bases unmatched: 12. CDR3 nucleotides: TGTGCCAGTAATCCCACAGGGGGCGCTTCCCACGAGCAGTACTTC. Its translation is CASNPTGGASHEQYF.

This clonotype was observed many times. This chain connects TRBV30 to TRBJ2-3; the match to TRBD2 covers 9 bases. V was clipped by 0 bases and J by 8 bases; unmatched bases: 12. CDR1 is GTSNPN, CDR2 SVGIG, per germline (reference sequence). CDR3 length: 16 amino acids. In DNA form, the CDR3 reads TGTGCCTGGAGTGTAGGGATGGCGGGGGGGGGAGGTACGCAGTATTTT. Amino acid sequence: CAWSVGMAGGGGTQYF.

Ten or more counts support this clonotype. The rearrangement joins TRBV9 to TRBJ2-3, with D hard to call. CDR1 is SGDLS, CDR2 YYNGEE, per germline. V shed 5 bases and J shed 2 bases, with 18 bases lying between them. The CDR3 covers 16 residues. The DNA for the CDR3 is TGTGCCAGCAGTACGAGGACCACACTTTCCACAGATACGCAGTATTTT. Translating it yields CASSTRTTLSTDTQYF.

The sample holds many counts of this clonotype. The chain couples TRBV19 to TRBJ1-2; weak D call: TRBD1 (5 bases). Germline V CDR1 and CDR2: LNHDA, SQIVND (reference sequence). Trimming shortened V by 5 bases and J by 5 bases, and 12 bases separated the two germline ends. This CDR3 is 13 amino acids long. CDR3 amino acids: CASSPQVLYGYTF. In DNA form, the CDR3 reads TGTGCCAGTAGTCCACAGGTCCTATATGGCTACACCTTC. Full variable domain (missing parts from reference TRBV19 and TRBJ1-2): DGGITQSPKYLFRKEGQNVTLSCEQNLNHDAMYWYRQDPGQGLRLIYYSQIVNDFQKGDIAEGYSVSREKKESFPLTVTSAQKNPTAFYLCASSPQVLYGYTFGSGTRLTVV.

This clonotype was observed many times. This sequence joins TRBV27 and TRBJ2-3; D is unclear. The CDR3 covers 16 residues. Germline CDR1 is MNHEY and CDR2 is SMNVEV (reference sequence). Trimming pared 5 bases from V and 0 bases from J, leaving 15 bases between. CDR3 nucleotide sequence: TGTGCCAGCAGTCGCTACAGAGCCCCTAGCACAGATACGCAGTATTTT. Protein product: CASSRYRAPSTDTQYF.

Details on this clonotype: No DNA is shown, since the ends of the CDR3 on it are uncertain; the CDR3 is the one TCRdb lists. V gene TRBV20-1 combines with J gene TRBJ2-2; TRBD1, the table's D call, was not compared with the DNA. The CDR3 totals 17 residues, both ends included. CDR1 is DFQATT and CDR2 is SNEGSKA in the germline V gene (reference sequence). CDR3 region: CSARDRDRGGSGELFFF.

This chain joins TRBV7-8 and TRBJ1-1, with TRBD1 as a possible D gene (6 bases). Germline CDR1 is SGHVS and CDR2 is FQNEAQ. CDR3 length: 14 residues. Trimming cost V 4 bases and J 11 bases, with 20 bases left between them. The CDR3 nucleotides read TGTGCCAGCAGCTCCCCCCGGGGGGCGGGCCACGCTTTCTTT. The encoded protein is CASSSPRGAGHAFF.